These T cell receptor beta chains were read from a single sample in a study of cytomegalovirus exposure and HLA in healthy donors. Libraries were prepared by immunoSEQ multiplex PCR; TCRdb keeps only in-frame clonotypes and omits some of them. Seen here are around 110,000 clones, roughly a tenth observed once, and the top ten hold less than 4%. Sequenced input: PBMCs. These receptors were obtained from a man in his thirties or forties in good health and CMV-seronegative. The CDR3 runs from the conserved cysteine through the conserved F or W. Each record gives: V gene, clone size, J gene, D gene, CDR3 DNA, CDR3 protein. D genes are given only for firm matches. Clone size, where shown, is once, few, many, or a class for clones that have expanded.

V gene: TRBV19
clone size: -
J gene: TRBJ1-5
D gene: -
CDR3 DNA: TGTGCCAGTAATCAGGGAGGGGTATGGAGCAATCAGCCCCAGCATTTT
CDR3 protein: CASNQGGVWSNQPQHF

V gene: TRBV2
clone size: few
J gene: TRBJ2-2
D gene: TRBD2
CDR3 DNA: TGTGCCAGCAGGGAGGGAGGGCCCTCCGGGGAGCTGTTTTTT
CDR3 protein: CASREGGPSGELFF

V gene: TRBV25-1
clone size: -
J gene: TRBJ1-3
D gene: TRBD1
CDR3 DNA: TGTGCCAGCAGAGGACAGGGCTCTGGAAACACCATATATTTT
CDR3 protein: CASRGQGSGNTIYF

V gene: TRBV19
clone size: -
J gene: TRBJ2-4
D gene: TRBD1
CDR3 DNA: TGTGCCAGTAGTCATCAGGGGGCGGCCAAAAACATTCAGTACTTC
CDR3 protein: CASSHQGAAKNIQYF

V gene: TRBV5-1
clone size: -
J gene: TRBJ1-1
D gene: TRBD1
CDR3 DNA: TGCGCCAGCAGCTCCAGGGGGCTCATGAACACTGAAGCTTTCTTT
CDR3 protein: CASSSRGLMNTEAFF

V gene: TRBV27
clone size: -
J gene: TRBJ1-1
D gene: -
CDR3 DNA: TGTGCCAGCACCCGAGAAACGAACACTGAAGCTTTCTTT
CDR3 protein: CASTRETNTEAFF

V gene: TRBV11-1
clone size: -
J gene: TRBJ2-6
D gene: TRBD2
CDR3 DNA: TGTGCCAGCAGCTTGGGACTAGCGGGAGACCACTCTGGGGCCAACGTCCTGACTTTC
CDR3 protein: CASSLGLAGDHSGANVLTF

V gene: TRBV9
clone size: -
J gene: TRBJ2-1
D gene: TRBD1
CDR3 DNA: TGTGCCAGCAGCGTAGGCAGGGGGCGCTACAATGAGCAGTTCTTC
CDR3 protein: CASSVGRGRYNEQFF

V gene: TRBV28
clone size: -
J gene: TRBJ2-7
D gene: TRBD1
CDR3 DNA: TGTGCCAGCAGTCCGGGACAGGGCATCCACGAGCAGTACTTC
CDR3 protein: CASSPGQGIHEQYF

V gene: TRBV4-2
clone size: -
J gene: TRBJ2-1
D gene: TRBD2
CDR3 DNA: TGTGCCAGCAGCCAAACTAGCGGGCAGAACTCCTACGATGAGCAGTTCTTC
CDR3 protein: CASSQTSGQNSYDEQFF

V gene: TRBV4-3
clone size: -
J gene: TRBJ1-5
D gene: -
CDR3 DNA: TGCGCCAGCAGCCAACACGACAACAATCAGCCCCAGCATTTT
CDR3 protein: CASSQHDNNQPQHF

V gene: TRBV7-2
clone size: few
J gene: TRBJ1-3
D gene: TRBD1
CDR3 DNA: TGTGCCAGCAGCTTATGGGGCAGGGGGTCTGGAAACACCATATATTTT
CDR3 protein: CASSLWGRGSGNTIYF

V gene: TRBV7-9
clone size: few
J gene: TRBJ2-2
D gene: TRBD1
CDR3 DNA: TGTGCCAGCAGCACGCCGGGACAGGAGAACACCGGGGAGCTGTTTTTT
CDR3 protein: CASSTPGQENTGELFF

V gene: TRBV4-2
clone size: few
J gene: TRBJ2-5
D gene: -
CDR3 DNA: TGTGCCAGCAGCCAGTCAGATGAGACCCAGTACTTC
CDR3 protein: CASSQSDETQYF

V gene: TRBV5-4
clone size: -
J gene: TRBJ1-1
D gene: TRBD1
CDR3 DNA: TGTGCCAGCAGCTTGGACCCTCGGGACAGGGTGAACACTGAAGCTTTCTTT
CDR3 protein: CASSLDPRDRVNTEAFF

V gene: TRBV18
clone size: few
J gene: TRBJ2-5
D gene: -
CDR3 DNA: TGTGCCAGCTCACCACCAGGGGTGACAGAGACCCAGTACTTC
CDR3 protein: CASSPPGVTETQYF

V gene: TRBV11-2
clone size: -
J gene: TRBJ2-1
D gene: -
CDR3 DNA: TGTGCCAGCAGCTTAGATCCCAGGGAAAATGAGCAGTTCTTC
CDR3 protein: CASSLDPRENEQFF

V gene: TRBV7-8
clone size: few
J gene: TRBJ2-7
D gene: TRBD2
CDR3 DNA: TGTGCCAGCAGCCTAGGGGGGACTAGCGGGAGTAACGAGCAGTACTTC
CDR3 protein: CASSLGGTSGSNEQYF

V gene: TRBV27
clone size: -
J gene: TRBJ1-5
D gene: -
CDR3 DNA: TGTGCCAGCTCCCGGGTGAGCAATCAGCCCCAGCATTTT
CDR3 protein: CASSRVSNQPQHF

V gene: TRBV7-9
clone size: few
J gene: TRBJ2-1
D gene: TRBD1
CDR3 DNA: TGTGCCAGCAGGACGACCGGGACAGGGTATGGTGAGCAGTTCTTC
CDR3 protein: CASRTTGTGYGEQFF

V gene: TRBV25-1
clone size: few
J gene: TRBJ2-7
D gene: TRBD1
CDR3 DNA: TGTGCCAGCAGCCCGGGACAGGGGGCTCGAGAGCAGTACTTC
CDR3 protein: CASSPGQGAREQYF

V gene: TRBV4-1
clone size: few
J gene: TRBJ2-2
D gene: -
CDR3 DNA: TGCGCCAGCAGCCAAGATTCGCGGGCCGGGGAGCTGTTTTTT
CDR3 protein: CASSQDSRAGELFF

V gene: TRBV7-9
clone size: -
J gene: TRBJ2-7
D gene: -
CDR3 DNA: TGTGCCAGCAGCTTCGAGAACGAGCAGTACTTC
CDR3 protein: CASSFENEQYF

V gene: TRBV6-5
clone size: few
J gene: TRBJ1-4
D gene: TRBD1
CDR3 DNA: TGTGCCAGCAGCTTAACCACAGGGGGTGAAGAAAAACTGTTTTTT
CDR3 protein: CASSLTTGGEEKLFF

V gene: TRBV18
clone size: -
J gene: TRBJ2-3
D gene: TRBD2
CDR3 DNA: TGTGCCAGCTCACCACCTGGGCTAGCGGGGATGGATACGCAGTATTTT
CDR3 protein: CASSPPGLAGMDTQYF

V gene: TRBV7-8
clone size: few
J gene: TRBJ1-1
D gene: -
CDR3 DNA: TGTGCCAGCAGCACTAGAAGGACAGTCCTGAACACTGAAGCTTTCTTT
CDR3 protein: CASSTRRTVLNTEAFF

V gene: TRBV14
clone size: few
J gene: TRBJ1-1
D gene: -
CDR3 DNA: TGTGCCAGCAGCCAAGATCCAGCAGGCCCGAACACTGAAGCTTTCTTT
CDR3 protein: CASSQDPAGPNTEAFF

V gene: TRBV30
clone size: few
J gene: TRBJ2-5
D gene: TRBD2
CDR3 DNA: TGTGCCTGCTCCCGGGGGGTAGGGCGTCAAGAGACCCAGTACTTC
CDR3 protein: CACSRGVGRQETQYF

V gene: TRBV4-1
clone size: few
J gene: TRBJ2-7
D gene: TRBD2
CDR3 DNA: TGCGCCAGCAGCCAAGCAACTAGCGGCAGCTCCTACGAGCAGTACTTC
CDR3 protein: CASSQATSGSSYEQYF

V gene: TRBV2
clone size: -
J gene: TRBJ2-5
D gene: TRBD2
CDR3 DNA: TGTGCCAGCTCCCAGGCGGGAGGACGCGAGACCCAGTACTTC
CDR3 protein: CASSQAGGRETQYF

V gene: TRBV27
clone size: -
J gene: TRBJ2-7
D gene: TRBD1
CDR3 DNA: TGTGCCAGCAGTGCCCAAGTTGTGGGACAGGGGAAGAAAGAGCAGTACTTC
CDR3 protein: CASSAQVVGQGKKEQYF

V gene: TRBV5-6
clone size: few
J gene: TRBJ2-7
D gene: TRBD1
CDR3 DNA: TGTGCCAGCAGCTTGTACAGGGGAGAAGGGGAGCAGTACTTC
CDR3 protein: CASSLYRGEGEQYF

V gene: TRBV30
clone size: few
J gene: TRBJ1-5
D gene: -
CDR3 DNA: TGTGCCTGGAGTGCGGGTAGGGGGAGCAATCAGCCCCAGCATTTT
CDR3 protein: CAWSAGRGSNQPQHF

V gene: TRBV11-1
clone size: -
J gene: TRBJ2-5
D gene: -
CDR3 DNA: TGTGCCAGCAGCCCGGGACACACCCAAGAGACCCAGTACTTC
CDR3 protein: CASSPGHTQETQYF

V gene: TRBV19
clone size: -
J gene: TRBJ1-1
D gene: TRBD1
CDR3 DNA: TGTGCCAGTAGTAGGCAGGGGGCCGCTGAAGCTTTCTTT
CDR3 protein: CASSRQGAAEAFF

V gene: TRBV6-5
clone size: -
J gene: TRBJ1-1
D gene: -
CDR3 DNA: TGTGCCAGCAGTTACCCGGGGAACACTGAAGCTTTCTTT
CDR3 protein: CASSYPGNTEAFF

V gene: TRBV6-5
clone size: -
J gene: TRBJ1-3
D gene: TRBD1
CDR3 DNA: TGTGCCAGCAGTTACCGGGACAGCCGACGAGGAAACACCATATATTTT
CDR3 protein: CASSYRDSRRGNTIYF

V gene: TRBV5-4
clone size: -
J gene: TRBJ2-3
D gene: -
CDR3 DNA: TGTGCCAGCACCATCCAAGGGTTTTTAGGGGGCACAGATACGCAGTATTTT
CDR3 protein: CASTIQGFLGGTDTQYF

V gene: TRBV28
clone size: -
J gene: TRBJ2-5
D gene: -
CDR3 DNA: TGTGCCAGTTACCGGGAGTTTGGAGAGACCCAGTACTTC
CDR3 protein: CASYREFGETQYF

V gene: TRBV28
clone size: few
J gene: TRBJ2-2
D gene: -
CDR3 DNA: TGTGCCAGCAGTCCCAGCCGGGACTTTCTCTTGGGGGAGCTGTTTTTT
CDR3 protein: CASSPSRDFLLGELFF

V gene: TRBV25-1
clone size: -
J gene: TRBJ2-5
D gene: -
CDR3 DNA: TGTGCCAGCAGTGAACCGGGAAAGGAGGGAGAGACCCAGTACTTC
CDR3 protein: CASSEPGKEGETQYF